This T cell receptor beta chain emerged from a study of blood T cell repertoires in COVID-19. Across the whole study: The United States, Italy and Spain supplied acute and convalescent COVID-19 samples. From T cells, B-cell-depleted T cells, or PBMCs came the material, which was cDNA or gDNA.

Per the original data handling: The assay estimated nucleated cells by amplifying reference gene primers. Sequencing used immunoSEQ multiplex PCR; TCRdb keeps in-frame clones, though not all of them. For V, J and clone size, that table is used; D and trimming come from the DNA. The sample shows approximately 19,000 clones, more than 70% of them seen only once. CDR1 is SEHNR and CDR2 is FQNEAQ in the germline V gene (reference sequence). This CDR3 has 13 residues. V lost 3 bases, J lost 5 bases, and 11 bases lay in between. What was sequenced was peripheral blood. This receptor was taken from a human donor in a cohort sampled during active COVID-19. The gene calls are TRBV7-9 and TRBJ2-7, with D possibly matching TRBD1 (5 bases). The CDR3 sequence: CASSLGQGNEQYF. In DNA, the CDR3 is TGTGCCAGCAGCTTGGGCCAGGGCAACGAGCAGTACTTC.